The 10 T cell receptor beta chains below all came from one sample that was sequenced in a study of blood T cells in healthy people across ages. A second about 7 to 11 cycle PCR used barcoded and J-beta primers. TCRdb called the 5' RACE reads again in MiXCR, with one record for every CDR3 protein. Of some 930,000 distinct CDR3 sequences listed, roughly 29% are singletons. These data were also reused for a study on T cells of mothers and their children.

Sample: blood. All receptors come from a middle-aged woman in good health.

The rearrangement links TRBV19 to TRBJ1-5; D is ambiguous. This CDR3 region has 15 residues. Trimming removed 7 bases from V and 0 bases from J, with 13 bases in between. Germline CDR1 reads LNHDA; CDR2 reads SQIVND (reference sequence). The DNA for the CDR3 is TGTGCCAGTAAATGGAGCGGAGTTAGCAATCAGCCCCAGCATTTT. This encodes CASKWSGVSNQPQHF.

In this sample, this clonotype turned up many times. V and J are TRBV20-1 and TRBJ1-4; D perhaps matches TRBD1 (6 bases). V lost 3 bases and J lost 6, with 14 bases in between. Germline CDR1 is DFQATT and CDR2 is SNEGSKA (reference sequence). The CDR3 has 14 amino acids. The CDR3 region has the DNA TGCAGTGCTAGTGGCGGGGGCTGGGATGAAAAACTGTTTTTT. Amino acids: CSASGGGWDEKLFF.

This clonotype was detected many times. The genes are TRBV6-5 and TRBJ1-2, with unresolved D. Germline V gene data show CDR1 as MNHEY and CDR2 as SVGAGI. The V and J ends lost 0 bases and 8 bases respectively, with 13 bases between them. CDR3 length equals 14 residues. CDR3 sequence (DNA): TGTGCCAGCAGTTACTCCCTTACGGGTTACGGCTACACCTTC. Translating it yields CASSYSLTGYGYTF.

The rearrangement uses TRBV11-2 and TRBJ2-2; TRBD2 aligns across 8 bases. Germline trimming cut 6 bases from V and 6 bases from J; bases unmatched to any gene: 12. Looked up from germline, CDR1 is SGHAT and CDR2 is FQNNGV. The CDR3 is made up of 16 amino acids. The CDR3 here is CASSPSGLVGAGELFF. The CDR3 nucleotides are TGTGCCAGCAGTCCTAGCGGGTTGGTCGGAGCCGGGGAGCTGTTTTTT.

This clonotype came up many times. The rearrangement uses TRBV7-3 and TRBJ2-2; 8 bases match TRBD2. The CDR3 has 15 amino acids. After removal of 5 bases from V and 6 bases from J, the junction contained 8 bases not matched to a gene. Germline CDR1 is SGHTA and CDR2 is FQGTGA. This CDR3 is CASSGLGLAAGELFF. The DNA for the CDR3 is TGTGCCAGCAGCGGCCTAGGACTAGCAGCCGGGGAGCTGTTTTTT.

This clonotype was seen repeatedly, ten times or more. This chain uses TRBV5-1 with TRBJ1-2; 9 nucleotides align to TRBD1. The CDR3 is made up of 14 amino acids. The V gene end was trimmed by 4 bases and the J gene end by 6 bases; junction bases not matched to a gene: 7. The germline V gene has CDR1 SGHRS and CDR2 YFSETQ. CDR3 nucleotides: TGCGCCAGCAGCACGGGACAGGGAATGCATGGCTACACCTTC. Amino acid sequence: CASSTGQGMHGYTF.

This clonotype has a handful of counts. The chain is built from TRBV5-1 and TRBJ2-3; possibly TRBD1 for D (6 bases). Germline V gene sequence: CDR1 SGHRS, CDR2 YFSETQ. Trimming shortened V by 0 bases and J by 2 bases, and 16 bases separated the two germline ends. The CDR3 spans 17 residues. CDR3 bases: TGCGCCAGCAGCTTGGGGGCAGGGGCCCTCCCCACAGATACGCAGTATTTT. Its translation: CASSLGAGALPTDTQYF.

The chain uses TRBV28 and TRBJ2-7; the match to TRBD2 covers 8 bases. The CDR3 totals 15 residues. Germline-derived CDR1 and CDR2 are MDHEN and SYDVKM. V lost 6 bases, J lost 0 bases, and 7 bases stayed unmatched. This CDR3 is CASRPPGGGSYEQYF. The DNA of the CDR3 is TGTGCCAGCAGACCACCGGGGGGGGGCTCCTACGAGCAGTACTTC.

CDR3 amino acids: CSAGLPRAVWDEQFF. The CDR3 bases are TGCAGCGCTGGGTTGCCCCGCGCCGTCTGGGATGAGCAGTTCTTC. The chain couples TRBV29-1 to TRBJ2-1; unclear D gene. From germline, CDR1 is SQVTM and CDR2 ANQGSEA. V lost 7 bases and J lost 8, with 24 bases in between. The CDR3 length is 15 residues.

The rearrangement links TRBV7-2 to TRBJ2-7; 13 positions agree with TRBD2. CDR1 is SGHTA and CDR2 is FQGNSA in the germline V gene. This CDR3 contains 18 residues. Trimming cost V 5 bases and J 0 bases; bases outside gene matches: 10. The CDR3 DNA is TGTGCCAGCAGCCTTCGGACTAGCGGGGGTGCTAGCTCCTACGAGCAGTACTTC. Translated, it gives CASSLRTSGGASSYEQYF.